The rows below give T cell receptor beta chains drawn from one sample of a study of T-cell memory formation after mild COVID-19. Using its own MiXCR run on the 5' RACE reads, TCRdb lists one record per CDR3 protein. Among roughly 250,000 distinct CDR3 sequences, approximately 15% were seen once, and the ten largest hold around 23%. Sequenced: PBMCs or a T cell subset sorted from them (not recorded which). The receptors stem from a man between 18 and 35 years old who had mild COVID-19 (a few samples of this study predate the infection). Cell type and time point are not known. CDR3s include the opening cysteine and the closing phenylalanine or tryptophan. The D gene is left open where the match is weak. Rows may omit the clone size; those that give it use once, few, many or a size class.

V	size	J	D	CDR3	DNA
TRBV4-3	many	TRBJ2-5	.	CASSRDYQETQYF	TGCGCCAGCAGCCGGGACTACCAAGAGACCCAGTACTTC
TRBV5-1	.	TRBJ1-1	.	CASSSTTGRKSTEAFF	TGCGCCAGCAGCTCGACTACAGGGCGAAAATCTACTGAAGCTTTCTTT
TRBV2	.	TRBJ1-5	.	CASSRAEQPQHF	TGTGCCAGCAGTCGAGCAGAACAGCCCCAGCATTTT
TRBV20-1	few	TRBJ1-6	.	CSARDQVRRNNSPLHF	TGCAGTGCTAGAGATCAGGTCCGACGGAATAATTCACCCCTCCACTTT
TRBV12-5	.	TRBJ2-7	.	CASGETGYEQYF	TGTGCTAGTGGTGAAACAGGTTACGAGCAGTACTTC
TRBV25-1	few	TRBJ2-6	.	CASMRSGANVLTF	TGTGCCAGCATGCGCTCTGGGGCCAACGTCCTGACTTTC
TRBV6-5	many	TRBJ2-5	.	CASRGGGLQETQYF	TGTGCCAGCCGGGGCGGGGGCTTACAAGAGACCCAGTACTTC
TRBV18	once	TRBJ1-5	.	CASSPQYGQPQHF	TGTGCCAGCTCACCTCAATACGGGCAGCCCCAGCATTTT
TRBV4-1	few	TRBJ2-1	TRBD2	CASSLWSGTSGNNEQFF	TGCGCCAGCAGCCTATGGTCCGGGACTAGCGGTAACAATGAGCAGTTCTTC
TRBV7-2	.	TRBJ1-4	.	CASSLPPSEKLFF	TGTGCCAGCAGCCTCCCCCCAAGTGAAAAACTGTTTTTT
TRBV12-3/TRBV12-4	.	TRBJ1-2	.	CASSGPYYGYTF	TGTGCCAGCAGTGGGCCCTACTATGGCTACACCTTC
TRBV7-9	few	TRBJ2-1	TRBD1	CASSLGTAEQFF	TGTGCCAGCAGCCTTGGGACAGCCGAGCAGTTCTTC
TRBV5-1	few	TRBJ2-2	.	CASSFPVTDTGELFF	TGCGCCAGCAGCTTCCCGGTGACAGACACCGGGGAGCTGTTTTTT
TRBV20-1	few	TRBJ2-3	.	CSAFPGGHGDTQYF	TGCAGTGCGTTCCCGGGGGGCCATGGAGATACGCAGTATTTT
TRBV2	few	TRBJ2-5	.	CATDPGETQYF	TGTGCCACGGATCCTGGGGAGACCCAGTACTTC
TRBV4-2	.	TRBJ1-2	.	CASSQVSGGFGGYTF	TGTGCCAGCAGCCAAGTTTCGGGGGGATTTGGTGGCTACACCTTC
TRBV6-2/TRBV6-3	few	TRBJ1-1	.	CASSYPPVVNTEAFF	TGTGCCAGCAGTTACCCCCCCGTTGTGAACACTGAAGCTTTCTTT
TRBV24-1	few	TRBJ2-1	.	CATFHSSYNEQFF	TGTGCCACTTTCCATAGCTCCTACAATGAGCAGTTCTTC
TRBV15	.	TRBJ1-6	TRBD1	CATSRAPGTGDSPLHF	TGTGCCACCAGCAGGGCTCCCGGGACAGGGGATTCACCCCTCCACTTT
TRBV11-3	.	TRBJ2-3	.	CASSLVGGEQYF	TGTGCCAGCAGCTTAGTTGGTGGGGAGCAGTATTTT
TRBV5-1	.	TRBJ1-3	.	CASSLGDVNSGNTIYF	TGCGCCAGCAGCTTGGGGGACGTAAACTCTGGAAACACCATATATTTT
TRBV7-3	many	TRBJ2-1	.	CASSSDCNLTYNEQFF	TGTGCCAGCAGCTCAGACTGTAATTTAACCTACAATGAGCAGTTCTTC
TRBV12-3/TRBV12-4	.	TRBJ1-4	.	CASSLVGRGEKLFF	TGTGCCAGCAGTTTAGTGGGTCGTGGAGAAAAACTGTTTTTT
TRBV5-1	.	TRBJ1-2	TRBD1	CASSLTGDYGYTF	TGCGCCAGCAGCCTGACAGGGGACTATGGCTACACCTTC
TRBV5-1	few	TRBJ2-5	TRBD2	CASSLAPGLAGQETQYF	TGCGCCAGCAGCTTGGCTCCGGGACTAGCGGGACAAGAGACCCAGTACTTC
TRBV12-3/TRBV12-4	many	TRBJ2-3	.	CASSSDGRTTDTQYF	TGTGCCAGCAGTTCAGACGGGCGGACCACAGATACGCAGTATTTT
TRBV5-1	.	TRBJ2-2	TRBD2	CASSFGGASGELFF	TGCGCCAGCAGCTTCGGGGGGGCCTCCGGGGAGCTGTTTTTT
TRBV12-3/TRBV12-4	.	TRBJ2-2	.	CASSWGGGGELFF	TGTGCCAGCAGTTGGGGAGGCGGCGGGGAGCTGTTTTTT
TRBV5-6	few	TRBJ2-7	.	CASSLLLEDSYEQYF	TGTGCCAGCAGCTTGCTTTTGGAGGACTCCTACGAGCAGTACTTC
TRBV5-1	.	TRBJ1-3	.	CASSESSSGNTIYF	TGCGCCAGCAGTGAGAGCAGCTCTGGAAACACCATATATTTT
TRBV5-1	.	TRBJ1-5	TRBD1	CASSTTGGANQPQHF	TGCGCCAGCAGCACCACAGGGGGCGCGAATCAGCCCCAGCATTTT
TRBV7-9	few	TRBJ1-3	TRBD1	CASSRGQFSGNTIYF	TGTGCCAGCAGCAGGGGACAGTTCTCTGGAAACACCATATATTTT
TRBV20-1	.	TRBJ2-2	TRBD1	CSARDRDRPNTGELFF	TGCAGTGCTAGAGATCGGGACAGACCGAACACCGGGGAGCTGTTTTTT
TRBV2	once	TRBJ2-7	.	CASNPTPGEQYF	TGTGCCAGCAACCCGACCCCCGGCGAGCAGTACTTC
TRBV12-3/TRBV12-4	few	TRBJ2-1	TRBD1	CASRGTGAGEQFF	TGTGCCAGCAGGGGGACAGGGGCGGGTGAGCAGTTCTTC